This TCR beta chain appears in the sequencing data of a study of Graves' ophthalmopathy and Graves' hyperthyroidism. Turning to the study itself: Peripheral blood sampling preceded any treatment and occurred at initial diagnosis. Findings and caveats of the study: Discrimination between ophthalmopathy and stable hyperthyroidism by a 13-signature model showed 85% to 90% sensitivity and 70% to 82% specificity.

V lost 0 bases and J lost 0, with 10 bases in between. Germline V gives CDR1 SGHRS, CDR2 YFSETQ. This CDR3 is 15 amino acids long. This clonotype was picked up a small number of times. The antigen is unknown. Amplified TCR beta CDR3 regions were obtained using RNA transcripts as template. HTBI primers were used in a first-round RT-PCR, which preceded a second-round multiplex PCR. Via MiXCR, TCRdb re-called the multiplex PCR reads, giving one row per CDR3 protein. Of approximately 700,000 distinct CDR3 sequences in the sample, approximately 40% were seen once. The chain links TRBV5-1 to TRBJ2-7; D unresolved. The sequencing input was peripheral blood. This clonotype originated in an adult man with Graves' ophthalmopathy. CDR3 sequence (DNA): TGCGCCAGCAGCTTGGAAGTGCCGGGCTCCTACGAGCAGTACTTC. As protein: CASSLEVPGSYEQYF.